This entry lists 30 T cell receptor beta chains sequenced from one sample in a study of blood T cell repertoires in COVID-19. Produced via immunoSEQ multiplex PCR; TCRdb's table is partial and in-frame only. The data show a few hundred thousand clones, roughly 84% seen once. Input material: PBMCs or T cells enriched from blood (not recorded which). These TCRs come from a man aged 50 to 59 who had recovered from COVID-19.

This chain uses TRBV5-4 with TRBJ1-2; 8 nucleotides line up with TRBD1. Germline-derived CDR1 and CDR2 are SGHNT and YYREEE (reference sequence). This CDR3 spans 14 amino acids. J lost 4 bases, V lost 0 bases, and 2 bases had no gene match. The CDR3 region has the DNA TGTGCCAGCAGCTTGGAACAGGGGGGCTATGGCTACACCTTC. Residues: CASSLEQGGYGYTF.

The chain carries TRBV7-3 and TRBJ2-3, with D maybe TRBD1 (6 bases). Germline CDR1 is SGHTA and CDR2 is FQGTGA. The CDR3 is made up of 12 amino acids. V lost 5 bases and J 4 bases, leaving 7 bases between the germline ends. The CDR3 DNA is TGTGCCAGCAGCGCAGGGGCAGATACGCAGTATTTT. Translation: CASSAGADTQYF.

Comment on this clone: Other DNA sequences of this sample code for an identical CDR3. The chain joins TRBV18 to TRBJ1-2, with D possibly being TRBD1 (6 bases). The V gene lost 2 bases and the J gene lost 2 bases, with 6 bases spanning the gap. The germline gives CDR1 KGHSH, CDR2 LQKENI. The CDR3 covers 13 residues. The CDR3 protein is CASSPDRNYGYTF. DNA of the CDR3: TGTGCCAGCTCACCAGACAGGAACTATGGCTACACCTTC.

This clone came up once. The chain links TRBV6-2 or TRBV6-3 to TRBJ2-1; a weak D match, TRBD2 (6 bases). Germline V gives CDR1 MNHEY, CDR2 SVGEGT. This CDR3 region has 13 residues. Trimming left V 2 bases short and J 4 bases short, with 6 bases between. CDR3 loop: CASSYAGYNEQFF. CDR3 nucleotide sequence: TGTGCCAGCAGTTACGCGGGGTACAATGAGCAGTTCTTC.

V gene TRBV18 combines with J gene TRBJ1-4; 9 bases align to TRBD1. Trimming cost V 2 bases and J 7 bases; bases outside gene matches: 8. The CDR3 loop spans 16 amino acids. Germline CDR1 reads KGHSH; CDR2 reads LQKENI. CDR3 DNA: TGTGCCAGCTCACCAACTTCGGACAGGGGAGGTGAAAAACTGTTTTTT. This gives the protein CASSPTSDRGGEKLFF.

The gene calls are TRBV5-6 and TRBJ1-1; 7 nucleotides align to TRBD1. The CDR3 is 15 residues long. Unmatched junction bases numbered 11, after V lost 5 bases and J lost 4 bases. From germline, CDR1 is SGHDT and CDR2 YYEEEE. The CDR3 is CASRRWATGPTEAFF. The CDR3 DNA reads TGTGCCAGCAGAAGGTGGGCGACAGGGCCCACTGAAGCTTTCTTT.

The chain links TRBV7-2 to TRBJ2-7, with 7 bases lining up with TRBD2. CDR1 and CDR2 (germline): SGHTA, FQGNSA. J was trimmed by 5 bases and V by 0 bases; bases with no gene match: 13. The CDR3 has 17 residues. The CDR3 loop reads CASSLAAGRAGLNEQYF. The CDR3 DNA is TGTGCCAGCAGCTTAGCGGCTGGACGAGCGGGACTCAACGAGCAGTACTTC.

Worth noting for this clone: Other DNA sequences in the sample encode the same CDR3. The rearrangement joins TRBV7-9 to TRBJ2-5, with a weak D call TRBD2 (6 bases). Germline assignment: CDR1 SEHNR and CDR2 FQNEAQ (reference sequence). The CDR3 is made up of 12 amino acids. V lost 6 bases to trimming and J lost 5 bases, with 10 bases between them. CDR3 sequence: CASSLGRETQYF. Written as DNA, the CDR3 is TGTGCCAGCAGTCTAGGGAGGGAGACCCAGTACTTC.

This sequence joins TRBV6-5 and TRBJ2-1; perhaps TRBD1 as D (5 bases). Germline V gene lookup returns CDR1 MNHEY and CDR2 SVGAGI. The CDR3 loop spans 13 amino acids. Between the trimmed V and J ends, which lost 10 bases and 6 bases, there was a span of 16 bases. The CDR3 nucleotides read TGTGCCACCGATCTAGGGGTTACCAATGAGCAGTTCTTC. Translating it yields CATDLGVTNEQFF.

V usage is TRBV27 and J usage is TRBJ2-7, with a tentative D call TRBD2 (6 bases). Germline V CDR1 and CDR2: MNHEY, SMNVEV (reference sequence). V was clipped by 2 bases and J by 2 bases, with 10 bases between them. The CDR3 loop spans 14 amino acids. CDR3 coding DNA: TGTGCCAGCAGTTTACGACGGGAGACCTACGAGCAGTACTTC. This codes for CASSLRRETYEQYF.

The J gene is TRBJ2-2, the V gene TRBV11-2; no clear D gene. V was clipped by 6 bases and J by 5 bases, with 7 bases between them. The CDR3 length is 12 residues. Germline CDR1 and CDR2: SGHAT and FQNNGV. This chain's CDR3 is CASRRQTGELFF. For the CDR3, the DNA is TGTGCCAGCAGGAGGCAGACCGGGGAGCTGTTTTTT.

The gene calls are TRBV30 and TRBJ1-6; D not resolved. The CDR3 has 12 residues. V gave up 1 base and J gave up 9 bases, with 7 bases separating them. The germline V gene encodes CDR1 GTSNPN and CDR2 SVGIG (reference sequence). CDR3 in amino acids: CAWSATSSPLHF. The CDR3 DNA sequence: TGTGCCTGGAGTGCCACGAGTTCACCCCTCCACTTT.

This sequence joins TRBV5-1 and TRBJ1-1; 10 bases fit TRBD1. The trim removed 4 bases at V and 1 base at J, leaving 4 bases unmatched. The CDR3 is 15 amino acids. Germline values: CDR1 SGHRS, CDR2 YFSETQ. The CDR3 protein is CASSLWTGGNTEAFF. The DNA for the CDR3 is TGCGCCAGCAGCCTATGGACAGGGGGGAACACTGAAGCTTTCTTT.

V gene TRBV27 combines with J gene TRBJ2-2; D is unresolved. The CDR3 loop spans 13 amino acids. V gave up 6 bases and J gave up 5 bases, with 10 bases separating them. CDR1 MNHEY and CDR2 SMNVEV come from the germline V gene (reference sequence). CDR3 DNA sequence: TGTGCCAGCAGGCAACGAGGAACCGGGGAGCTGTTTTTT. It codes for CASRQRGTGELFF.

V and J are TRBV3-1 (or the pseudogene TRBV3-2) and TRBJ2-3; D is possibly TRBD2 (6 bases). The V end was cut by 3 bases, the J end by 1 base, with 11 bases between. The CDR3 extends over 15 amino acids. Germline CDR1 and CDR2: LGHDT and YNNKEL (reference sequence). DNA for the CDR3: TGTGCCAGCAGCCAGCTAGCGTCCGGCACAGATACGCAGTATTTT. Its translation is CASSQLASGTDTQYF.

The rearrangement uses TRBV5-1 and TRBJ1-6, with 9 bases identical to TRBD1. Germline V gene sequence: CDR1 SGHRS, CDR2 YFSETQ. The CDR3 runs 14 residues. With 4 bases clipped from V and 10 bases from J, the junction kept 6 bases outside the gene matches. The DNA of the CDR3 is TGCGCCAGCAGCCCCACAGGGGGCGGCTCACCCCTCCACTTT. Residues: CASSPTGGGSPLHF.

The chain employs TRBV7-2 and TRBJ2-7, with 8 nucleotides matching TRBD1. The CDR3 has 14 amino acids. In germline, CDR1 is SGHTA, CDR2 FQGNSA. The trim removed 5 bases at V and 7 bases at J, leaving 10 bases unmatched. CDR3 sequence (DNA): TGTGCCAGCAGCATAGGACAGGGTAGAGATGAGCAGTACTTC. It specifies CASSIGQGRDEQYF.

The chain couples TRBV7-3 to TRBJ1-6; 7 bases are shared with TRBD1. Germline CDR1 and CDR2: SGHTA and FQGTGA. There are 13 residues in the CDR3. J was trimmed by 10 bases and V by 4 bases; bases with no gene match: 4. DNA for the CDR3: TGTGCCAGCAGCTGGACAGGCGTCTCACCCCTCCACTTT. Protein sequence: CASSWTGVSPLHF.

This chain links TRBV7-2 with TRBJ2-7; 11 bases are a match to TRBD2. The V gene end was trimmed by 7 bases and the J gene end by 5 bases; junction bases not matched to a gene: 7. The CDR3 length is 14 residues. Germline CDR1 is SGHTA and CDR2 is FQGNSA. CDR3 in DNA: TGTGCCAGCAATCCCGGGACTAGCGGCAACGAGCAGTACTTC. Amino acid sequence: CASNPGTSGNEQYF.

The chain couples TRBV19 to TRBJ1-1, with TRBD1 matching over 9 bases. The germline gives CDR1 LNHDA, CDR2 SQIVND (reference sequence). V gave up 6 bases and J gave up 4 bases; unmatched junction bases: 12. The CDR3 runs to 16 residues. CDR3 protein: CASRPTPTGGGTEAFF. The CDR3 DNA is TGTGCCAGTAGGCCCACCCCGACAGGGGGTGGCACTGAAGCTTTCTTT.

Only one count was recorded for this clone. The chain recombines TRBV18 with TRBJ1-3; no firm D call. The CDR3 covers 16 residues. The V and J ends lost 6 bases and 0 bases respectively, with 15 bases between them. Germline-derived CDR1 and CDR2 are KGHSH and LQKENI. The CDR3 DNA reads as TGTGCCAGCTCCCCTGGGCCTCAATCCTCTGGAAACACCATATATTTT. It codes for CASSPGPQSSGNTIYF.

This clone was detected only a few times. The chain combines TRBV12-3 or TRBV12-4 with TRBJ2-3; 7 nucleotides align to TRBD1. V lost 6 bases and J lost 4; bases outside the gene matches: 4. CDR3 length: 13 amino acids. The chain's CDR3 is CASRGRGPDTQYF. The CDR3 DNA reads as TGTGCCAGCAGAGGAAGGGGGCCAGATACGCAGTATTTT.

V usage is TRBV25-1 and J usage is TRBJ2-1; D may be TRBD2 (7 bases). The CDR3 totals 15 residues. The germline V gene has CDR1 MGHDK and CDR2 SYGVNS. Trimming pared 6 bases from V and 4 bases from J, leaving 16 bases between. The DNA of the CDR3 is TGTGCCAGCAGGGGGGGGCAGGGAAATTACAATGAGCAGTTCTTC. Its protein is CASRGGQGNYNEQFF.

The V call is TRBV10-1, the J call TRBJ2-3; 9 bases map to TRBD2. J lost 4 bases, V lost 3 bases, and 8 bases had no gene match. The CDR3 is 16 residues long. Germline V gives CDR1 WNHNN, CDR2 SYGVQD (reference sequence). CDR3: CASSDGQAGGPDTQYF. As DNA, the CDR3 is TGCGCCAGCAGTGACGGGCAAGCGGGGGGCCCAGATACGCAGTATTTT.

This sequence joins TRBV6-5 and TRBJ1-6; maybe TRBD1 (5 bases). Germline CDR1 MNHEY, CDR2 SVGAGI. V was pared by 4 bases and J by 6 bases, with 7 bases between. This CDR3 spans 13 amino acids. The CDR3 coding sequence is TGTGCCAGCAGTTCCCAGGGTAATTCACCCCTCCACTTT. This gives the protein CASSSQGNSPLHF.

This chain connects TRBV5-1 to TRBJ2-2, with TRBD1 matching over 12 bases. The CDR3 is 15 residues long. Germline V lookup: CDR1 SGHRS, CDR2 YFSETQ. J lost 7 bases, V lost 4 bases, and 5 bases had no gene match. CDR3 sequence: CASSRGQGAIGELFF. Here the CDR3 DNA reads TGCGCCAGCAGCCGGGGACAGGGGGCGATCGGGGAGCTGTTTTTT.

The rearrangement links TRBV18 to TRBJ2-7; no reliable D call. Germline V gene data show CDR1 as KGHSH and CDR2 as LQKENI. The length of the CDR3 is 13 residues. V was shortened by 3 bases and J by 6 bases, with 12 bases between the two germline ends. CDR3 bases: TGTGCCAGCTCACCCATGGGTGGAGCCGAGCAGTACTTC. Translated: CASSPMGGAEQYF. The entire variable domain, with the rest obtained from reference TRBV18 and TRBJ2-7, is as follows: NAGVMQNPRHLVRRRGQEARLRCSPMKGHSHVYWYRQLPEEGLKFMVYLQKENIIDESGMPKERFSAEFPKEGPSILRIQQVVRGDSAAYFCASSPMGGAEQYFGPGTRLTVT.

The chain links TRBV19 to TRBJ1-1; D remains unclear. The V gene lost 4 bases and the J gene lost 9 bases, with 12 bases spanning the gap. The CDR3 extends over 12 amino acids. CDR1 and CDR2 (germline): LNHDA, SQIVND (reference sequence). CDR3 sequence: CASSTSVYQAFF. The CDR3 nucleotides read TGTGCCAGTAGTACGTCGGTTTACCAAGCTTTCTTT.

The CDR3 protein is CATSDQGSGANVLTF. The DNA of the CDR3 is TGTGCCACCAGTGACCAGGGGTCTGGGGCCAACGTCCTGACTTTC. This rearrangement joins TRBV24-1 to TRBJ2-6, with D perhaps matching TRBD1 (6 bases). CDR1 is KGHDR and CDR2 is SFDVKD in the germline V gene. V dropped 4 bases and J dropped 1 base, with 7 bases sitting between them. CDR3 size: 15 residues.

This clone was detected a few times. The chain uses TRBV7-3 and TRBJ1-1, with D maybe TRBD1 (6 bases). This CDR3 contains 16 residues. Germline V gives CDR1 SGHTA, CDR2 FQGTGA. V was shortened by 5 bases and J by 4 bases, with 20 bases between the two germline ends. The CDR3 sequence: CASSPRGGLGGTEAFF. The CDR3 DNA is TGTGCCAGCAGCCCCCGGGGGGGGCTAGGGGGCACTGAAGCTTTCTTT.